The sequence of this T cell receptor beta chain was determined in a study of blood T cells in healthy people across ages. CDR3 length: 14 residues. Germline-derived CDR1 and CDR2 are SGDLS and YYNGEE. Unmatched junction bases numbered 8, after V lost 4 bases and J lost 8 bases. Then a second PCR, running about 6 to 12 cycles, was carried out with a sample-barcoded 5' primer and a J-beta primer mix. TCRdb re-analysed the 5' RACE reads in MiXCR, keeping a single row per CDR3 protein. The sample contains more than 1,400,000 distinct CDR3 sequences, approximately 42% of which appear only once. The receptor was derived from a woman younger than 30 in good health. Sequenced sample: blood. V is TRBV9 and J is TRBJ2-1; 8 positions match TRBD1. The CDR3 spells CASSPGTGLDEQFF. The CDR3 nucleotides are TGTGCCAGCAGCCCGGGGACAGGTCTGGATGAGCAGTTCTTC.